The 24 T cell receptor beta chains presented below share a single source sample, sequenced in a study of cytomegalovirus exposure and HLA in healthy donors. The repertoire was sequenced with immunoSEQ multiplex PCR; TCRdb's copy has only in-frame clones and lacks some. The table has 200,000 to 300,000 clones, approximately 84% seen once. Input material: PBMCs. Source of these receptors: a woman in her twenties or thirties in good health and CMV-seropositive.

The J gene is TRBJ1-1, the V gene TRBV7-9; D ambiguous. Trimming shortened V by 2 bases and J by 5 bases, and 15 bases separated the two germline ends. In germline, CDR1 is SEHNR, CDR2 FQNEAQ (reference sequence). The CDR3 totals 15 residues. CDR3 sequence (DNA): TGTGCCAGCAGCTTAACGCGGTCAACGGGGACTGAAGCTTTCTTT. Amino acid sequence: CASSLTRSTGTEAFF.

This clone has only a few counts. This sequence joins TRBV5-4 and TRBJ1-2; D is unclear. The germline gives CDR1 SGHNT, CDR2 YYREEE (reference sequence). The CDR3 totals 14 residues. Trimming shortened V by 0 bases and J by 0 bases, and 6 bases separated the two germline ends. This CDR3 is CASSLGGANYGYTF. The CDR3 bases are TGTGCCAGCAGCTTGGGGGGAGCTAACTATGGCTACACCTTC.

The rearrangement joins TRBV29-1 to TRBJ1-1; a possible D gene is TRBD1 (6 bases). V lost 6 bases to trimming and J lost 5 bases, with 13 bases between them. Germline values: CDR1 SQVTM, CDR2 ANQGSEA. CDR3 size: 12 residues. The CDR3 region is CSVDRRPTEAFF. CDR3 DNA: TGCAGCGTCGACAGGCGCCCAACTGAAGCTTTCTTT.

The genes are TRBV4-1 and TRBJ1-3; unclear D gene. V was pared by 1 base and J by 8 bases, with 12 bases between. The CDR3 is made up of 14 amino acids. Per germline, CDR1 MGHRA and CDR2 YSYEKL. CDR3 region: CASSQAGIGDTIYF. The DNA for the CDR3 is TGCGCCAGCAGCCAAGCCGGGATCGGTGACACCATATATTTT.

This rearrangement joins TRBV7-2 to TRBJ2-1, with TRBD2 matching 11 bases. V was clipped by 3 bases and J by 4 bases; unmatched bases: 14. This CDR3 is built from 19 residues. In germline, CDR1 is SGHTA, CDR2 FQGNSA. The DNA for the CDR3 is TGTGCCAGCAGCTTTACCTCTGATCCGGGACTAGCGGAATACAATGAGCAGTTCTTC. Amino acids: CASSFTSDPGLAEYNEQFF. Variable domain in full (rest from reference TRBV7-2 and TRBJ2-1): GAGVSQSPSNKVTEKGKDVELRCDPISGHTALYWYRQSLGQGLEFLIYFQGNSAPDKSGLPSDRFSAERTGGSVSTLTIQRTQQEDSAVYLCASSFTSDPGLAEYNEQFFGPGTRLTVL.

The V call is TRBV9, the J call TRBJ2-7, with TRBD2 identical over 9 bases. V shed 1 base and J 6 bases; nucleotides not matched to a gene: 11. CDR1 and CDR2 (germline): SGDLS, YYNGEE. This CDR3 comprises 16 residues. The DNA for the CDR3 is TGTGCCAGCAGCGTAAGCGCGGGAGGGCATCCGGGCGAGCAGTACTTC. The encoded protein is CASSVSAGGHPGEQYF.

The V gene is TRBV11-2, the J gene TRBJ2-7, with D perhaps TRBD1 (6 bases). This CDR3 contains 16 residues. Germline V gene data show CDR1 as SGHAT and CDR2 as FQNNGV. Deletions cut 1 base from V and 2 bases from J, with 15 bases between. CDR3 nucleotides: TGTGCCAGCAGCTTAGGAACCGGGACAATAACCTACGAGCAGTACTTC. Its translation is CASSLGTGTITYEQYF.

The chain recombines TRBV19 with TRBJ1-2; the match to TRBD1 covers 10 bases. J lost 7 bases, V lost 3 bases, and 14 bases had no gene match. The CDR3 loop spans 17 amino acids. The germline V gene encodes CDR1 LNHDA and CDR2 SQIVND (reference sequence). CDR3 sequence reads: CASSINLGGTGDFGYTF. CDR3 bases: TGTGCCAGTAGTATTAATTTGGGGGGGACAGGGGACTTTGGCTACACCTTC.

There are a few counts of this clone. This chain links TRBV2 with TRBJ1-2; the D is unclear. Germline V gene data show CDR1 as SNHLY and CDR2 as FYNNEI. Trimming left V 9 bases short and J 4 bases short, with 9 bases between. This CDR3 has 11 amino acids. The DNA for the CDR3 is TGTGCCAGGAGCCGGGGCTATGGCTACACCTTC. This gives the protein CARSRGYGYTF.

This rearrangement joins TRBV6-1 to TRBJ2-5; 10 bases line up with TRBD2. After removal of 2 bases from V and 3 bases from J, the junction contained 0 bases not matched to a gene. CDR1 is MNHNS, CDR2 SASEGT, per germline. This CDR3 comprises 14 residues. CDR3 sequence reads: CASSESGREETQYF. The CDR3 coding sequence is TGTGCCAGCAGTGAAAGCGGGAGGGAAGAGACCCAGTACTTC.

The chain carries TRBV29-1 and TRBJ2-7; D is unclear. The germline CDR1 and CDR2 sequences are SQVTM and ANQGSEA. Between the trimmed V and J ends, which lost 3 bases and 4 bases, there was a span of 7 bases. The CDR3 runs to 11 residues. As DNA, the CDR3 is TGCAGCGTTGAGTTGGAGTACGAGCAGTACTTC. It specifies CSVELEYEQYF.

The chain has TRBV21-1 and TRBJ1-5; TRBD1 is the table's D call and was not checked against the DNA. TRBV21-1 is shown as a pseudogene. This CDR3 spans 16 amino acids. The CDR3 loop reads CASSKDGTPSNQPQHF. The DNA of the CDR3 is TGTGCCAGCAGCAAGGACGGGACACCGAGCAATCAGCCCCAGCATTTT.

The chain carries TRBV5-4 and TRBJ2-6; TRBD2 matches at 7 bases. Per germline, CDR1 SGHNT and CDR2 YYREEE (reference sequence). Germline trimming cut 4 bases from V and 0 bases from J; bases unmatched to any gene: 7. The CDR3 is 17 residues long. The DNA of the CDR3 is TGTGCCAGCAGCATAGCCGGGACTACCTCTGGGGCCAACGTCCTGACTTTC. Translation gives CASSIAGTTSGANVLTF.

The CDR3 region has the DNA TGTGCCAGCAGCTACCCCCGGGACAGGGAAAACTACGAGCAGTACTTC. This codes for CASSYPRDRENYEQYF. V usage is TRBV2 and J usage is TRBJ2-7; 9 positions match TRBD1. V shed 6 bases, J shed 3 bases, and the junction held 12 bases outside the gene matches. Germline values: CDR1 SNHLY, CDR2 FYNNEI. This CDR3 has 16 residues. Combining the CDR3 with reference TRBV2 and TRBJ2-7 gives the whole variable domain EPEVTQTPSHQVTQMGQEVILRCVPISNHLYFYWYRQILGQKVEFLVSFYNNEISEKSEIFDDQFSVERPDGSNFTLKIRSTKLEDSAMYFCASSYPRDRENYEQYFGPGTRLTVT.

The J gene is TRBJ2-3, the V gene TRBV27; D call uncertain. Germline loops: CDR1 MNHEY, CDR2 SMNVEV (reference sequence). This CDR3 spans 16 amino acids. V lost 3 bases and J lost 4, with 17 bases in between. CDR3 bases: TGTGCCAGCAGTTTCGAACAGATTAGTGTAGCAGATACGCAGTATTTT. Translating gives CASSFEQISVADTQYF.

This clone was picked up a small number of times. The chain carries TRBV5-1 and TRBJ1-2, with a possible D match to TRBD1 (6 bases). The CDR3 has 15 amino acids. With 2 bases removed from V and 0 bases from J, the gap between germline ends came to 11 bases. In germline, CDR1 is SGHRS, CDR2 YFSETQ. The CDR3 nucleotides are TGCGCCAGCAGCTTTACCGGGGACACTAACTATGGCTACACCTTC. This encodes CASSFTGDTNYGYTF.

The V and J genes are TRBV9 and TRBJ2-1; TRBD2 matches 8 bases. V shed 0 bases, J shed 8 bases, and the junction held 4 bases outside the gene matches. Germline CDR1 is SGDLS and CDR2 is YYNGEE. The CDR3 runs 14 residues. The CDR3 spells CASSVAGGYDEQFF. In DNA form, the CDR3 reads TGTGCCAGCAGCGTAGCGGGAGGGTATGATGAGCAGTTCTTC.

The chain links TRBV4-2 to TRBJ1-1; TRBD1 matches at 8 bases. V was clipped by 2 bases and J by 3 bases; unmatched bases: 8. This CDR3 contains 16 residues. In germline, CDR1 is LGHNA, CDR2 YNFKEQ. Here the CDR3 reads CASSQRQGQGDTEAFF. The DNA of the CDR3 is TGTGCCAGCAGCCAACGACAGGGGCAGGGAGACACTGAAGCTTTCTTT.

CDR3: CASSLVAGTKETQYF. CDR3 nucleotides: TGCGCCAGCAGCTTGGTTGCAGGAACGAAAGAGACCCAGTACTTC. V and J are TRBV5-1 and TRBJ2-5; D is uncertain. The V end was cut by 0 bases, the J end by 3 bases, with 12 bases between. The CDR3 consists of 15 residues. Germline loops: CDR1 SGHRS, CDR2 YFSETQ.

The CDR3 region has the DNA TGTGCCAGCACGCGGGAGATTAATGAAAAACTGTTTTTT. Its protein product is CASTREINEKLFF. The chain couples TRBV2 to TRBJ1-4; D call uncertain. Trimming removed 7 bases from V and 4 bases from J, with 10 bases in between. The CDR3 loop spans 13 amino acids. Looked up from germline, CDR1 is SNHLY and CDR2 is FYNNEI.

The J gene is TRBJ2-4, the V gene TRBV2; 14 bases line up with TRBD2. The CDR3 totals 18 residues. The V gene end was trimmed by 8 bases and the J gene end by 0 bases; junction bases not matched to a gene: 9. Germline loops: CDR1 SNHLY, CDR2 FYNNEI. CDR3 amino acids: CASGGLAGGGSAKNIQYF. The CDR3, as DNA: TGTGCCAGCGGCGGACTAGCGGGAGGAGGCTCAGCCAAAAACATTCAGTACTTC.

This chain uses TRBV19 with TRBJ2-7, with a weak D call TRBD2 (6 bases). The CDR3 covers 13 residues. Germline lookup yields CDR1 LNHDA and CDR2 SQIVND (reference sequence). The V end lost 4 bases, the J end lost 7 bases, and 14 bases lay between the germline ends. In DNA, the CDR3 is TGTGCCAGTAGTACCATTAATCTAGCGGAGCAGTACTTC. Amino acid sequence: CASSTINLAEQYF.

This clone was picked up a small number of times. This chain uses TRBV18 with TRBJ2-3; TRBD2 might be the D (5 bases). The CDR3 loop spans 13 amino acids. V was clipped by 8 bases and J by 8 bases, with 17 bases between them. Germline V gene data show CDR1 as KGHSH and CDR2 as LQKENI. The CDR3 region has the DNA TGTGCCAGCGTGACGGGATCCTCGGGTACGCAGTATTTT. It specifies CASVTGSSGTQYF. Full variable domain (outside the CDR3, taken from reference TRBV18 and TRBJ2-3): NAGVMQNPRHLVRRRGQEARLRCSPMKGHSHVYWYRQLPEEGLKFMVYLQKENIIDESGMPKERFSAEFPKEGPSILRIQQVVRGDSAAYFCASVTGSSGTQYFGPGTRLTVL.

The rearrangement joins TRBV30 to TRBJ2-1, with D possibly matching TRBD1 (5 bases). This CDR3 has 12 amino acids. Looked up from germline, CDR1 is GTSNPN and CDR2 is SVGIG (reference sequence). Trimming removed 4 bases at V and 8 bases at J, with 12 bases between. The CDR3 sequence is CAWTSGAHEQFF. In DNA form, the CDR3 reads TGTGCCTGGACCTCTGGGGCCCATGAGCAGTTCTTC. The full variable domain, in which reference TRBV30 and TRBJ2-1 provide the parts outside the CDR3, is SQTIHQWPATLVQPVGSPLSLECTVEGTSNPNLYWYRQAAGRGLQLLFYSVGIGQISSEVPQNLSASRPQDRQFILSSKKLLLSDSGFYLCAWTSGAHEQFFGPGTRLTVL.